The source of this T cell receptor (beta chain) is a study of ipilimumab plus nivolumab after autologous stem cell transplantation. Across the study: A median of about eight nivolumab and 5 ipilimumab doses were given. The myeloma cohort included high-risk transplant-naive patients and patients relapsing within 3 years of a first autologous transplant.

CDR1 is SQVTM and CDR2 is ANQGSEA in the germline V gene. V shed 6 bases, J shed 4 bases, and the junction held 7 bases outside the gene matches. The CDR3 consists of 13 residues. Only in-frame clones appear in the TCRdb table, and some are missing; sequencing was by immunoSEQ multiplex PCR. The data show some 9,300 clones, with 60% to 75% seen just once and roughly a fifth held by the top ten. The rearrangement uses TRBV29-1 and TRBJ1-2, with 8 positions matching TRBD1. This TCR was recovered from a female donor with multiple myeloma. This sample comprised PBMCs, obtained in a trial of ipilimumab plus nivolumab as post-transplant consolidation. For the CDR3, the DNA is TGCAGCGTGGACAGGGAGGGGAGCTATGGCTACACCTTC. Residues: CSVDREGSYGYTF.